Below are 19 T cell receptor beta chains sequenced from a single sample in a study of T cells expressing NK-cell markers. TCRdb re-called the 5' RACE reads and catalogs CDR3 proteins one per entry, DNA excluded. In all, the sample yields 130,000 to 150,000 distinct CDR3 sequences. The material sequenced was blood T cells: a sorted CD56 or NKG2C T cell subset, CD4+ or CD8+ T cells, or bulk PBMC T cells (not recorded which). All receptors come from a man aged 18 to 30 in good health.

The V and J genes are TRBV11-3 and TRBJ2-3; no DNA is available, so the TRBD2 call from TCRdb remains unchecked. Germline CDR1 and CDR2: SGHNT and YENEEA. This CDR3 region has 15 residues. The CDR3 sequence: CASSSIAGAGDTQYF.

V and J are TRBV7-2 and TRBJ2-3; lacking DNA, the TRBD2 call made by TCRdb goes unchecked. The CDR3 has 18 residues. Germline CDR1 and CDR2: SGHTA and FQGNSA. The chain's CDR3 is CASSLPASLAGEVDTQYF.

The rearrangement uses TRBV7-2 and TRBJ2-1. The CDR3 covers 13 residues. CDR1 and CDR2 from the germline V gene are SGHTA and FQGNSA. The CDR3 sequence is CASSGSPSDEQFF. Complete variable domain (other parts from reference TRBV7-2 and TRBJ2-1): GAGVSQSPSNKVTEKGKDVELRCDPISGHTALYWYRQSLGQGLEFLIYFQGNSAPDKSGLPSDRFSAERTGGSVSTLTIQRTQQEDSAVYLCASSGSPSDEQFFGPGTRLTVL.

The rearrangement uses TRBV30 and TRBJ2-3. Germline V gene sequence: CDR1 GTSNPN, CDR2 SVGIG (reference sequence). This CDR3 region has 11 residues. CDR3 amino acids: CAWRGTDTQYF.

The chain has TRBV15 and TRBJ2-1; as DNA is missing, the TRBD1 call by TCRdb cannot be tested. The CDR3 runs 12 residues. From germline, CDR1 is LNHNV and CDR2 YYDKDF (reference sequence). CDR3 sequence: CATSDAGVRQFF.

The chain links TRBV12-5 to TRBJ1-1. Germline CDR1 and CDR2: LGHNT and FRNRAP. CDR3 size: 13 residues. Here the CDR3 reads CASVGSSNTEAFF.

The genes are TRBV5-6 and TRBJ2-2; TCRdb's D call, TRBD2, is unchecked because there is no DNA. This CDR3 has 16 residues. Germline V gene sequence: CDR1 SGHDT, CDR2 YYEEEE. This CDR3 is CASSHGLAGVSGELFF.

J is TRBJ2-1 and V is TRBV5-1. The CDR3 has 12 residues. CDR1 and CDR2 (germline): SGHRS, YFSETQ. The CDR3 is CASTTTPNEQFF.

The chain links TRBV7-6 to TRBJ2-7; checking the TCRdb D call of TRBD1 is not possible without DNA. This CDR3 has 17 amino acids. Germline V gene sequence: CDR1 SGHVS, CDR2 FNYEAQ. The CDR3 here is CASSLEGQGPPSYEQYF.

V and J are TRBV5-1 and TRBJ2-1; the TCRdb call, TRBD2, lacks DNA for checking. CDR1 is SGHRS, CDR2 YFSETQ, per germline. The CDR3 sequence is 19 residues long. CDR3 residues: CASSPPGTSGPSIYNEQFF. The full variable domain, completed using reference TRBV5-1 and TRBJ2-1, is KAGVTQTPRYLIKTRGQQVTLSCSPISGHRSVSWYQQTPGQGLQFLFEYFSETQRNKGNFPGRFSGRQFSNSRSEMNVSTLELGDSALYLCASSPPGTSGPSIYNEQFFGPGTRLTVL.

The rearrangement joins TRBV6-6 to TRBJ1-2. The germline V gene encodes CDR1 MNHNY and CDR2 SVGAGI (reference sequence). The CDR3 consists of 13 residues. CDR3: CASSYSSPKGYTF.

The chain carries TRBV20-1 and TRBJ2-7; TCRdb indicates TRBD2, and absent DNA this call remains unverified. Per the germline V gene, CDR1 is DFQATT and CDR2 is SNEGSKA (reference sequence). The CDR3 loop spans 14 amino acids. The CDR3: CSATLLAGDDEQYF.

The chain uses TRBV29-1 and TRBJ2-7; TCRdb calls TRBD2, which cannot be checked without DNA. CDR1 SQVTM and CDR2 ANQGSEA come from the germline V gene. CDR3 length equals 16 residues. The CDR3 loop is CSVEGTSATSTYEQYF.

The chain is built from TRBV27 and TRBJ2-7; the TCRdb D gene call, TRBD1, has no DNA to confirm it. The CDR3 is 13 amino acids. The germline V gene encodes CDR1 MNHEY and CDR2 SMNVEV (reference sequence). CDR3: CASSLGQSYEQYF.

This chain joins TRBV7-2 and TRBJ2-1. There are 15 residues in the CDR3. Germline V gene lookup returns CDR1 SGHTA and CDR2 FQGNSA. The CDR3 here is CASSSVLGSYNEQFF.

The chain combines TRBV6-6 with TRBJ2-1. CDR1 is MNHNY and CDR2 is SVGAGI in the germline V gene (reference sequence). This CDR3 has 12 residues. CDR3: CASTSGGNEQFF.

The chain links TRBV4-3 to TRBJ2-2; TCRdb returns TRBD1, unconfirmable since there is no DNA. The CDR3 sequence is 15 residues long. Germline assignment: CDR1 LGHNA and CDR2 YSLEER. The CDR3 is CASSQDGGQTGELFF.

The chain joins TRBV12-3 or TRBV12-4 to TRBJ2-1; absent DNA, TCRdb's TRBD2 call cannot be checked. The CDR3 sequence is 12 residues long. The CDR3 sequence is CASGGWNNEQFF.

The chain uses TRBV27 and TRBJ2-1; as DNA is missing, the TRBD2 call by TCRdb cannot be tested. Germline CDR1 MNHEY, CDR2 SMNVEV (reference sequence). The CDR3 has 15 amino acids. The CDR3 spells CASSLNAGGGNEQFF.